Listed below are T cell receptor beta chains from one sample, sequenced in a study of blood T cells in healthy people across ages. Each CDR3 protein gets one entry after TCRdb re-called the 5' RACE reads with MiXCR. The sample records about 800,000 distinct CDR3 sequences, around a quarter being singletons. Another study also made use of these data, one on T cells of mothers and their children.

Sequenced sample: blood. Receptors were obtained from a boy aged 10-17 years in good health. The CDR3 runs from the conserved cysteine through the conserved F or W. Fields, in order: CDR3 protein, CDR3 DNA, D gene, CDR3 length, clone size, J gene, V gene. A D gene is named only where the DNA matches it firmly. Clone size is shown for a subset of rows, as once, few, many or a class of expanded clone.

CDR3 protein: CTSSQVTPGLAGYNEQFF; CDR3 DNA: TGTACCAGCAGCCAAGTAACACCGGGACTAGCGGGGTACAATGAGCAGTTCTTC; D gene: TRBD2; CDR3 length: 18; clone size: few; J gene: TRBJ2-1; V gene: TRBV4-2
CDR3 protein: CASSLRAAGGIETQYF; CDR3 DNA: TGTGCCAGCAGTTTGAGGGCCGCAGGGGGGATTGAGACCCAGTACTTC; D gene: NA; CDR3 length: 16; clone size: many; J gene: TRBJ2-5; V gene: TRBV7-9
CDR3 protein: CASSITGYGNTIYF; CDR3 DNA: TGTGCCAGCAGTATAACAGGGTACGGAAACACCATATATTTT; D gene: NA; CDR3 length: 14; clone size: NA; J gene: TRBJ1-3; V gene: TRBV12-3/TRBV12-4
CDR3 protein: CASSSKVDSQETQYF; CDR3 DNA: TGTGCCAGCAGCTCTAAGGTTGACAGTCAAGAGACCCAGTACTTC; D gene: NA; CDR3 length: 15; clone size: NA; J gene: TRBJ2-5; V gene: TRBV7-8
CDR3 protein: CASSQAPGLEETQYF; CDR3 DNA: TGTGCCAGCAGCCAAGCTCCGGGACTAGAAGAGACCCAGTACTTC; D gene: TRBD2; CDR3 length: 15; clone size: NA; J gene: TRBJ2-5; V gene: TRBV28
CDR3 protein: CSATTTVYNEQFF; CDR3 DNA: TGCAGTGCTACCACGACTGTGTACAATGAGCAGTTCTTC; D gene: NA; CDR3 length: 13; clone size: few; J gene: TRBJ2-1; V gene: TRBV20-1
CDR3 protein: CAVAGGNQPQHF; CDR3 DNA: TGTGCCGTGGCGGGGGGCAATCAGCCCCAGCATTTT; D gene: NA; CDR3 length: 12; clone size: NA; J gene: TRBJ1-5; V gene: TRBV19
CDR3 protein: CSACNDADTQYF; CDR3 DNA: TGCAGCGCCTGTAATGATGCAGATACGCAGTATTTT; D gene: NA; CDR3 length: 12; clone size: NA; J gene: TRBJ2-3; V gene: TRBV29-1
CDR3 protein: CASSVTQGAGQPQHF; CDR3 DNA: TGTGCCAGCAGTGTCACGCAGGGGGCAGGGCAGCCCCAGCATTTT; D gene: TRBD1; CDR3 length: 15; clone size: few; J gene: TRBJ1-5; V gene: TRBV2
CDR3 protein: CASSLRTGWVTEAFF; CDR3 DNA: TGTGCCAGCAGCCTTCGGACAGGGTGGGTCACTGAAGCTTTCTTT; D gene: TRBD1; CDR3 length: 15; clone size: NA; J gene: TRBJ1-1; V gene: TRBV14
CDR3 protein: CASSLASGTDTRYF; CDR3 DNA: TGCGCCAGCAGCTTGGCTAGCGGCACAGATACGCGGTATTTT; D gene: TRBD2; CDR3 length: 14; clone size: NA; J gene: TRBJ2-3; V gene: TRBV5-1
CDR3 protein: CASSQDRVAKNIQYF; CDR3 DNA: TGCGCCAGCAGCCAAGATAGGGTAGCCAAAAACATTCAGTACTTC; D gene: NA; CDR3 length: 15; clone size: many; J gene: TRBJ2-4; V gene: TRBV4-3
CDR3 protein: CSARPPGAGGEKLFF; CDR3 DNA: TGCAGTGCTAGGCCTCCGGGGGCAGGGGGTGAAAAACTGTTTTTT; D gene: TRBD1; CDR3 length: 15; clone size: NA; J gene: TRBJ1-4; V gene: TRBV20-1
CDR3 protein: CASSPRTGQWDEQYF; CDR3 DNA: TGTGCCAGCAGCCCGAGGACAGGGCAATGGGACGAGCAGTACTTC; D gene: TRBD1; CDR3 length: 15; clone size: NA; J gene: TRBJ2-7; V gene: TRBV14
CDR3 protein: CSVEQGPYNEQFF; CDR3 DNA: TGCAGCGTTGAACAGGGCCCCTACAATGAGCAGTTCTTC; D gene: NA; CDR3 length: 13; clone size: few; J gene: TRBJ2-1; V gene: TRBV29-1
CDR3 protein: CASSLLHRDGGYAQYF; CDR3 DNA: TGCGCCAGCAGCTTACTCCACAGGGACGGAGGGTACGCGCAGTACTTC; D gene: NA; CDR3 length: 16; clone size: NA; J gene: TRBJ2-7; V gene: TRBV7-2
CDR3 protein: CASSPLAGGFGTQYF; CDR3 DNA: TGTGCCAGCAGTCCCCTAGCGGGAGGGTTTGGGACCCAGTACTTC; D gene: TRBD2; CDR3 length: 15; clone size: NA; J gene: TRBJ2-5; V gene: TRBV28
CDR3 protein: CASSFQMGRTGELFF; CDR3 DNA: TGTGCCAGCAGCTTCCAAATGGGACGAACCGGGGAGCTGTTTTTT; D gene: NA; CDR3 length: 15; clone size: NA; J gene: TRBJ2-2; V gene: TRBV7-9
CDR3 protein: CSVGPGLAGGTYYNEQFF; CDR3 DNA: TGCAGCGTTGGACCGGGACTAGCGGGAGGTACCTATTACAATGAGCAGTTCTTC; D gene: TRBD2; CDR3 length: 18; clone size: NA; J gene: TRBJ2-1; V gene: TRBV29-1
CDR3 protein: CASGSRQGPEQYF; CDR3 DNA: TGTGCCAGTGGATCGAGACAGGGGCCCGAGCAGTACTTC; D gene: TRBD1; CDR3 length: 13; clone size: NA; J gene: TRBJ2-7; V gene: TRBV14
CDR3 protein: CASSPTGPGEKLFF; CDR3 DNA: TGTGCCAGCAGCCCAACAGGCCCGGGGGAAAAACTGTTTTTT; D gene: NA; CDR3 length: 14; clone size: NA; J gene: TRBJ1-4; V gene: TRBV6-1
CDR3 protein: CASSSRTSFYEQYF; CDR3 DNA: TGTGCCAGCAGCTCCCGGACCAGCTTCTACGAGCAGTACTTC; D gene: NA; CDR3 length: 14; clone size: NA; J gene: TRBJ2-7; V gene: TRBV7-2
CDR3 protein: CSVGGTFSTDTQYF; CDR3 DNA: TGCAGCGTCGGGGGGACATTTAGCACAGATACGCAGTATTTT; D gene: NA; CDR3 length: 14; clone size: NA; J gene: TRBJ2-3; V gene: TRBV29-1
CDR3 protein: CSASGSGRTSSYEQYF; CDR3 DNA: TGCAGTGCGAGCGGTAGCGGGAGGACTAGCTCCTACGAGCAGTACTTC; D gene: TRBD2; CDR3 length: 16; clone size: NA; J gene: TRBJ2-7; V gene: TRBV20-1
CDR3 protein: CSVEPGWEGETQYF; CDR3 DNA: TGCAGCGTTGAACCGGGGTGGGAGGGAGAGACCCAGTACTTC; D gene: TRBD2; CDR3 length: 14; clone size: few; J gene: TRBJ2-5; V gene: TRBV29-1
CDR3 protein: CASSLDYMNTEAFF; CDR3 DNA: TGTGCCAGCAGCTTGGACTACATGAACACTGAAGCTTTCTTT; D gene: NA; CDR3 length: 14; clone size: few; J gene: TRBJ1-1; V gene: TRBV5-5
CDR3 protein: CSARGRLDSDEQFF; CDR3 DNA: TGCAGTGCTAGAGGCCGACTAGATTCCGATGAGCAGTTCTTC; D gene: NA; CDR3 length: 14; clone size: NA; J gene: TRBJ2-1; V gene: TRBV20-1
CDR3 protein: CANSLPLGASYEQYF; CDR3 DNA: TGTGCCAACAGCTTACCCCTGGGCGCTTCCTACGAGCAGTACTTC; D gene: NA; CDR3 length: 15; clone size: few; J gene: TRBJ2-7; V gene: TRBV7-8
CDR3 protein: CASSPGTVREKLFF; CDR3 DNA: TGTGCCAGCAGTCCAGGGACAGTCCGTGAAAAACTGTTTTTT; D gene: TRBD1; CDR3 length: 14; clone size: NA; J gene: TRBJ1-4; V gene: TRBV28
CDR3 protein: CSVATAGSYGYTF; CDR3 DNA: TGCAGCGTCGCTACTGCGGGCAGCTATGGCTACACCTTC; D gene: NA; CDR3 length: 13; clone size: NA; J gene: TRBJ1-2; V gene: TRBV29-1
CDR3 protein: CASSHNRGLTYEQYF; CDR3 DNA: TGTGCCAGCAGTCACAACAGGGGGCTTACCTACGAGCAGTACTTC; D gene: TRBD1; CDR3 length: 15; clone size: NA; J gene: TRBJ2-7; V gene: TRBV6-5
CDR3 protein: CASSPDSTIYF; CDR3 DNA: TGTGCCAGCTCACCTGATAGCACCATATATTTT; D gene: NA; CDR3 length: 11; clone size: few; J gene: TRBJ1-3; V gene: TRBV18
CDR3 protein: CSVETTGSTDTQYF; CDR3 DNA: TGCAGCGTTGAAACCACAGGGAGCACAGATACGCAGTATTTT; D gene: NA; CDR3 length: 14; clone size: many; J gene: TRBJ2-3; V gene: TRBV29-1
CDR3 protein: CASSATIRGRLDNEQFF; CDR3 DNA: TGTGCCAGCTCAGCGACTATCAGGGGGCGTTTGGACAATGAGCAGTTCTTC; D gene: TRBD1; CDR3 length: 17; clone size: NA; J gene: TRBJ2-1; V gene: TRBV18
CDR3 protein: CASSLLTSQETQYF; CDR3 DNA: TGTGCCAGCAGTTTACTGACAAGCCAAGAGACCCAGTACTTC; D gene: NA; CDR3 length: 14; clone size: NA; J gene: TRBJ2-5; V gene: TRBV27
CDR3 protein: CASSVDGGSYNEQFF; CDR3 DNA: TGTGCCAGCAGCGTAGACGGGGGTTCTTACAATGAGCAGTTCTTC; D gene: NA; CDR3 length: 15; clone size: few; J gene: TRBJ2-1; V gene: TRBV9
CDR3 protein: CASSLTENLYEQYF; CDR3 DNA: TGCGCCAGCAGCTTGACAGAGAACCTCTACGAGCAGTACTTC; D gene: NA; CDR3 length: 14; clone size: few; J gene: TRBJ2-7; V gene: TRBV5-1
CDR3 protein: CASSATQGAGANVLTF; CDR3 DNA: TGTGCCAGCAGCGCCACACAGGGGGCTGGGGCCAACGTCCTGACTTTC; D gene: TRBD1; CDR3 length: 16; clone size: NA; J gene: TRBJ2-6; V gene: TRBV7-2
CDR3 protein: CSAGPGPYEQYF; CDR3 DNA: TGCAGCGCGGGACCGGGCCCCTACGAGCAGTACTTC; D gene: NA; CDR3 length: 12; clone size: NA; J gene: TRBJ2-7; V gene: TRBV29-1
CDR3 protein: CASSFPQQETQYF; CDR3 DNA: TGTGCCAGCAGCTTTCCACAGCAAGAGACCCAGTACTTC; D gene: NA; CDR3 length: 13; clone size: NA; J gene: TRBJ2-5; V gene: TRBV5-4
CDR3 protein: CASSSIAGGPDNEQFF; CDR3 DNA: TGCGCCAGCAGCTCAATAGCGGGAGGGCCCGACAATGAGCAGTTCTTC; D gene: TRBD2; CDR3 length: 16; clone size: NA; J gene: TRBJ2-1; V gene: TRBV5-1
CDR3 protein: CSARDRRGSGELFF; CDR3 DNA: TGCAGTGCTAGAGATCGGAGGGGCTCCGGGGAGCTGTTTTTT; D gene: NA; CDR3 length: 14; clone size: few; J gene: TRBJ2-2; V gene: TRBV20-1
CDR3 protein: CASSANLGQETQYF; CDR3 DNA: TGTGCCAGCAGCGCCAATTTGGGCCAAGAGACCCAGTACTTC; D gene: NA; CDR3 length: 14; clone size: NA; J gene: TRBJ2-5; V gene: TRBV3-1
CDR3 protein: CASSLALSGPAYNEQFF; CDR3 DNA: TGCGCCAGCAGCTTGGCCTTGAGCGGGCCAGCCTACAATGAGCAGTTCTTC; D gene: NA; CDR3 length: 17; clone size: few; J gene: TRBJ2-1; V gene: TRBV5-1
CDR3 protein: CASRTDGLNTEAFF; CDR3 DNA: TGTGCCAGCAGGACTGACGGATTGAACACTGAAGCTTTCTTT; D gene: NA; CDR3 length: 14; clone size: NA; J gene: TRBJ1-1; V gene: TRBV27
CDR3 protein: CASSRGTSARRGQTQYF; CDR3 DNA: TGTGCCAGCAGCCGAGGGACTAGCGCCCGACGGGGACAGACCCAGTACTTC; D gene: TRBD2; CDR3 length: 17; clone size: NA; J gene: TRBJ2-5; V gene: TRBV12-3/TRBV12-4
CDR3 protein: CSVYRTGGEKLFF; CDR3 DNA: TGCAGCGTCTACCGGACAGGGGGTGAAAAACTGTTTTTT; D gene: TRBD1; CDR3 length: 13; clone size: NA; J gene: TRBJ1-4; V gene: TRBV29-1
CDR3 protein: CASSLGWQETQYF; CDR3 DNA: TGTGCCAGCAGCTTAGGTTGGCAAGAGACCCAGTACTTC; D gene: NA; CDR3 length: 13; clone size: few; J gene: TRBJ2-5; V gene: TRBV11-2
CDR3 protein: CASSLGTRTGQAASEQYF; CDR3 DNA: TGTGCCAGCAGCTTGGGGACTAGAACAGGACAGGCGGCATCCGAGCAGTACTTC; D gene: NA; CDR3 length: 18; clone size: few; J gene: TRBJ2-7; V gene: TRBV11-2
CDR3 protein: CASSQVPGGTYEQCF; CDR3 DNA: TGTGCCAGCAGCCAAGTTCCCGGGGGAACCTACGAGCAGTGCTTC; D gene: NA; CDR3 length: 15; clone size: NA; J gene: TRBJ2-7; V gene: TRBV14
CDR3 protein: CSAKGGRSSYNEQFF; CDR3 DNA: TGCAGTGCTAAGGGGGGGAGAAGCTCCTACAATGAGCAGTTCTTC; D gene: NA; CDR3 length: 15; clone size: NA; J gene: TRBJ2-1; V gene: TRBV20-1
CDR3 protein: CASSPNAGANVLTF; CDR3 DNA: TGTGCCAGCAGCCCGAACGCTGGGGCCAACGTCCTGACTTTC; D gene: NA; CDR3 length: 14; clone size: few; J gene: TRBJ2-6; V gene: TRBV7-3